This TCR beta chain is drawn from a study of T-cell memory formation after mild COVID-19. In the study overall: In these data, TCR clusters were largely donor specific. Study-level findings and limits: There were some responding clones in pre-infection memory, which suggested that cross-reactive memory had joined. Clones that got smaller from day 15 to 85 had even CD4/CD8, while clones growing later tipped toward CD4+.

A 5'RACE reaction primed in the constant segment made cDNA libraries of TCR alpha and TCR beta, and these carried sample barcodes and UMIs. MiXCR, applied by TCRdb to the 5' RACE reads, yields one record per CDR3 protein. The profile shows around 440,000 distinct CDR3 sequences, roughly 18% of them singletons. This CDR3 has 18 residues. The J segment lost 2 bases and the V segment lost 6 bases, leaving 12 bases of the junction unmatched. This clonotype was seen a handful of times. What it recognizes is unknown. The V call is TRBV12-3 or TRBV12-4, the J call TRBJ1-5; TRBD1 matches 11 bases. The clonotype originates from an adult woman who had mild COVID-19 (a few samples of this study predate the infection). Cell type and time point are not known. What was sequenced was PBMCs or a T cell subset sorted from them (not recorded which). CDR3: CASSSGQGVRSGNQPQHF. The CDR3 DNA follows: TGTGCCAGCAGCTCGGGACAGGGGGTTAGGTCGGGCAATCAGCCCCAGCATTTT.